This T cell receptor beta chain comes out of a study of blood T cell repertoires in COVID-19. About the study: COVID-19 samples from acute and convalescent phases originated in the United States, Italy and Spain.

Measured with immunoSEQ multiplex PCR; TCRdb has only the in-frame clones, and not every one. Of about 150,000 clones in the sample, roughly nine tenths are singletons; the top ten hold around 0.55%. This TCR came from a man aged 50-59 years with acute or convalescent COVID-19. The specimen sequenced was peripheral blood.

In nucleotides, the CDR3 is TGTGCCATCAGTGAGGCGGAGAATGAAAAACTGTTTTTT. Translating gives CAISEAENEKLFF. This chain joins TRBV10-3 and TRBJ1-4, with no clear D. From germline, CDR1 is ENHRY and CDR2 SYGVKD. CDR3 length: 13 amino acids. V was trimmed by 2 bases and J by 5 bases, leaving 6 bases between them.